This T cell receptor beta chain originates from a study of blood T cell repertoires in COVID-19. In the authors' methods: Amplified reference gene primers provided the basis for estimating nucleated cell counts. Assay used: immunoSEQ multiplex PCR; TCRdb lists only in-frame clones, some missing. V and J calls and clone size are as listed in that table; D and trimming were resolved from the DNA. The table includes more than 250,000 clones, approximately 84% detected once. The germline CDR1 and CDR2 sequences are SNHLY and FYNNEI. The CDR3 consists of 15 residues. Trimming took 4 bases from V and 1 from J, leaving 11 bases between them. This study enrolled people aged about 18 to 100 from roughly 22 US geographic areas.

This sequence joins TRBV2 and TRBJ2-1; D unresolved. The sample consisted of PBMCs or T cells enriched from blood (not recorded which). The receptor comes from a woman aged 18-29 years who had recovered from COVID-19. The CDR3: CASSAELGSYNEQFF. Here the CDR3 DNA reads TGTGCCAGCAGTGCGGAGCTAGGATCCTACAATGAGCAGTTCTTC.